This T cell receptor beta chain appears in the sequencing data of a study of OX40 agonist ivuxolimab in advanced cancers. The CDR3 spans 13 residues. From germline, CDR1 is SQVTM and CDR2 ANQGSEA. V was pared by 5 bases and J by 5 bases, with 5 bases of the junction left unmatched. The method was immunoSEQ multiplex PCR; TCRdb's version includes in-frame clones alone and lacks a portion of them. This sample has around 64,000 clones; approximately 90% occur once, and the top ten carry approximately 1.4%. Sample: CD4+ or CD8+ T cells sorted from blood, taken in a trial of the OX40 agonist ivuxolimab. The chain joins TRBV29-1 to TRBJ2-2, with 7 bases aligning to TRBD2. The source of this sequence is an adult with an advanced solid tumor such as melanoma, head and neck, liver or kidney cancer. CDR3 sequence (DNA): TGCAGCGTTACAACGGGAGGAACCGGGGAGCTGTTTTTT. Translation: CSVTTGGTGELFF.